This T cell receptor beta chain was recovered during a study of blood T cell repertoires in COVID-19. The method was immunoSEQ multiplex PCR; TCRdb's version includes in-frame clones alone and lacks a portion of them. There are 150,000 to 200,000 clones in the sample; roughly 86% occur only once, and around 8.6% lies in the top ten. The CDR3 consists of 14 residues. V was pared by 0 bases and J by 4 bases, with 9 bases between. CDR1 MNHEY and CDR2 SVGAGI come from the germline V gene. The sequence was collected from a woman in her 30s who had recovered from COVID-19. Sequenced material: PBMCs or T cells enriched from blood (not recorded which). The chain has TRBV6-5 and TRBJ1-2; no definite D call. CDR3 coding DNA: TGTGCCAGCAGTTACTCTGGCGGATCCTATGGCTACACCTTC. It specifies CASSYSGGSYGYTF.